What follows are 11 T cell receptor beta chains derived from one specimen sequenced in a study of identical twins. TCRdb re-called the 5' RACE reads through MiXCR, storing one row per CDR3 protein. The table shows 1.5 million to 2 million distinct CDR3 sequences, with 32% occurring only once. The source material was cord blood. Every receptor here comes from a newborn girl in good health.

This clonotype was picked up a small number of times. This chain links TRBV7-2 with TRBJ1-2, with 7 nucleotides matching TRBD1. V dropped 5 bases and J dropped 4; count of bases not matched to a gene: 10. This CDR3 has 15 amino acids. The V gene's germline CDR1 is SGHTA and CDR2 FQGNSA. The CDR3 region has the DNA TGTGCCAGCAGCCCTAGACAGGGACCTAGCTATGGCTACACCTTC. Translated: CASSPRQGPSYGYTF.

The rearrangement uses TRBV4-1 and TRBJ1-4, with D perhaps matching TRBD1 (6 bases). CDR3 length: 17 amino acids. V was pared by 1 base and J by 0 bases, with 12 bases between. The germline V gene encodes CDR1 MGHRA and CDR2 YSYEKL. The CDR3 DNA follows: TGCGCCAGCAGCCAAGTGGACAGTTTAGCAACTAATGAAAAACTGTTTTTT. This translates into CASSQVDSLATNEKLFF.

J is TRBJ2-7 and V is TRBV11-2; D is perhaps TRBD2 (7 bases). The CDR3 totals 17 residues. Deletions cut 1 base from V and 8 bases from J, with 24 bases between. The germline V gene has CDR1 SGHAT and CDR2 FQNNGV. CDR3 residues: CASSLVHGGPFFEQQYF. In DNA, the CDR3 is TGTGCCAGCAGCTTAGTCCACGGGGGGCCCTTTTTTGAGCAGCAGTACTTC.

The rearrangement joins TRBV3-1 to TRBJ2-1; no firm D call. Germline V gene lookup returns CDR1 LGHDT and CDR2 YNNKEL (reference sequence). Trimming took 1 base from V and 13 from J, leaving 11 bases between them. This CDR3 region has 12 residues. CDR3 region: CASSQVLEVQFF. For the CDR3, the DNA is TGTGCCAGCAGCCAAGTCTTGGAAGTTCAGTTCTTC.

This clonotype was seen ten or more times. The chain links TRBV29-1 to TRBJ2-3; either TRBD1 or TRBD2 may supply D (5 bases each). Trimming removed 4 bases from V and 1 base from J, with 12 bases in between. There are 14 residues in the CDR3. Per germline, CDR1 SQVTM and CDR2 ANQGSEA. The CDR3 here is CSVADTGGTDTQYF. CDR3 nucleotide sequence: TGCAGCGTTGCGGACACCGGGGGCACAGATACGCAGTATTTT.

There are a few counts of this clonotype. The chain links TRBV4-2 to TRBJ2-5, with 12 bases aligning to TRBD2. The CDR3 runs 16 residues. The V and J ends lost 0 bases and 9 bases, in that order; junction bases with no gene match: 8. Germline V lookup: CDR1 LGHNA, CDR2 YNFKEQ. The CDR3 region is CASSQDKGLAGTAQYF. The CDR3 nucleotides read TGTGCCAGCAGCCAAGATAAAGGACTAGCGGGGACGGCCCAGTACTTC.

In its sample, this clonotype was seen a few times. The chain has TRBV4-1 and TRBJ1-6, with a possible D match to TRBD1 (6 bases). Per the germline V gene, CDR1 is MGHRA and CDR2 is YSYEKL. V lost 1 base, J lost 7 bases, and 11 bases lay in between. This CDR3 contains 15 residues. This CDR3 is CASSQGRTVNSPLHF. Here the CDR3 DNA reads TGCGCCAGCAGCCAAGGTCGGACAGTAAATTCACCCCTCCACTTT.

This clonotype was found many times. This chain links TRBV4-2 with TRBJ2-4; 9 nucleotides line up with TRBD2. CDR1 and CDR2 (germline): LGHNA, YNFKEQ. CDR3 length: 15 amino acids. The V and J ends lost 3 bases and 6 bases, in that order; junction bases with no gene match: 6. The CDR3 loop reads CASSQIAGDRNIQYF. CDR3 sequence (DNA): TGTGCCAGCAGCCAGATAGCGGGAGACCGAAACATTCAGTACTTC.

This clonotype was counted a few times. This chain links TRBV7-9 with TRBJ2-4; 8 bases are a match to TRBD1. Per germline, CDR1 SEHNR and CDR2 FQNEAQ (reference sequence). V shed 1 base and J 5 bases; nucleotides not matched to a gene: 4. This CDR3 comprises 15 residues. The CDR3 coding sequence is TGTGCCAGCAGCTTAGTCCCGGGACAGGAAAACATTCAGTACTTC. Translated, it gives CASSLVPGQENIQYF.

This sequence joins TRBV7-9 and TRBJ2-5; the D is unclear. Germline CDR1 reads SEHNR; CDR2 reads FQNEAQ (reference sequence). The CDR3 has 13 amino acids. V lost 5 bases and J 11 bases, leaving 18 bases between the germline ends. DNA of the CDR3: TGTGCCAGCAGCGCAGCTCTGGGGAATGAGCAGTACTTC. This codes for CASSAALGNEQYF.

The chain uses TRBV2 and TRBJ2-7; weak D call: TRBD2 (6 bases). The CDR3 loop spans 14 amino acids. CDR1 is SNHLY and CDR2 is FYNNEI in the germline V gene. V lost 11 bases, J lost 2 bases, and 19 bases lay in between. CDR3 sequence: CAAQSWDFTYEQYF. CDR3 nucleotide sequence: TGTGCCGCCCAGTCTTGGGACTTTACCTACGAGCAGTACTTC.